This T cell receptor (beta chain) came from a study of technical replicates of blood from several donors. The repertoire was sequenced with immunoSEQ multiplex PCR; TCRdb's copy has only in-frame clones and lacks some. The data hold fewer than 85,000 clones, with roughly 92% observed a single time. This sequence originates from a human donor in good health. Sample: T cells isolated from PBMCs.

The CDR3 bases are TGTGCCAGCAGGTCGCCCCAAAGGGGCACTGAAGCTTTCTTT. Translation gives CASRSPQRGTEAFF. This chain links TRBV27 with TRBJ1-1; TRBD1 might be the D (5 bases). Germline-derived CDR1 and CDR2 are MNHEY and SMNVEV (reference sequence). The V end lost 6 bases, the J end lost 4 bases, and 15 bases lay between the germline ends. There are 14 residues in the CDR3.